These T cell receptor beta chains were read from a single sample in a study of blood T cell repertoires in COVID-19. Assay used: immunoSEQ multiplex PCR; TCRdb lists only in-frame clones, some missing. The sample lists hundreds of thousands of clones; 90% to 95% were seen once. The sequencing sample was made of PBMCs or T cells enriched from blood (not recorded which). The receptors were gathered from a woman under 30 who had recovered from COVID-19. CDR3s include the opening cysteine and the closing phenylalanine or tryptophan. The order of the fields is J gene, CDR3 length, clone size, V gene, D gene, CDR3 DNA, CDR3 protein. The D gene is left open where the match is weak. A clone size is listed for some rows: how often the clone was seen (once, few, many), or a class if it is expanded.

j_call: TRBJ1-4
cdr3_length: 13
clone_size: NA
v_call: TRBV29-1
d_call: NA
cdr3_nt: TGCAGCGTTGGAGGACGGGGGAGGGAAAAACTGTTTTTT
cdr3_aa: CSVGGRGREKLFF

j_call: TRBJ2-1
cdr3_length: 14
clone_size: few
v_call: TRBV4-1
d_call: TRBD2
cdr3_nt: TGCGCCAGCAGCCATAGCGGGAGTGGCGATGAGCAGTTCTTC
cdr3_aa: CASSHSGSGDEQFF

j_call: TRBJ1-5
cdr3_length: 15
clone_size: NA
v_call: TRBV3-1/TRBV3-2
d_call: TRBD1
cdr3_nt: TGTGCCAGCAGCCAGACAGGGATTCGGCTTCAGCCCCAGCATTTT
cdr3_aa: CASSQTGIRLQPQHF

j_call: TRBJ1-2
cdr3_length: 14
clone_size: NA
v_call: TRBV18
d_call: NA
cdr3_nt: TGTGCCAGCTCACCACCGTCCGGGAACTATGGCTACACCTTC
cdr3_aa: CASSPPSGNYGYTF

j_call: TRBJ1-6
cdr3_length: 14
clone_size: NA
v_call: TRBV7-9
d_call: NA
cdr3_nt: TGTGCCAGCAGCTTAACGGGAGCAAATTCACCCCTCCACTTT
cdr3_aa: CASSLTGANSPLHF

j_call: TRBJ2-3
cdr3_length: 15
clone_size: NA
v_call: TRBV19
d_call: TRBD2
cdr3_nt: TGTGCCTCACGCCGGACTAGCGGAACCACAGATACGCAGTATTTT
cdr3_aa: CASRRTSGTTDTQYF

j_call: TRBJ2-1
cdr3_length: 13
clone_size: NA
v_call: TRBV29-1
d_call: NA
cdr3_nt: TGCAGCAGCTCCGGGACGGGAGCCCATGAGCAGTTCTTC
cdr3_aa: CSSSGTGAHEQFF

j_call: TRBJ1-2
cdr3_length: 13
clone_size: once
v_call: TRBV12-3/TRBV12-4
d_call: NA
cdr3_nt: TGTGCCAGCAGTTTCGCGGAAGAAGAAGGCTACACCTTC
cdr3_aa: CASSFAEEEGYTF

j_call: TRBJ2-6
cdr3_length: 15
clone_size: once
v_call: TRBV18
d_call: NA
cdr3_nt: TGTGCCAGCTCACCTCGGGTTTCTGGGGCCAACGTCCTGACTTTC
cdr3_aa: CASSPRVSGANVLTF

j_call: TRBJ2-7
cdr3_length: 13
clone_size: NA
v_call: TRBV3-1/TRBV3-2
d_call: NA
cdr3_nt: TGTGCCAGCAGCCAAGAAGGCGGCTACGAGCAGTACTTC
cdr3_aa: CASSQEGGYEQYF

j_call: TRBJ2-3
cdr3_length: 17
clone_size: NA
v_call: TRBV2
d_call: NA
cdr3_nt: TGTGCCAGCATTCAAGCGTGGGGCGGGACTAGCACAGATACGCAGTATTTT
cdr3_aa: CASIQAWGGTSTDTQYF

j_call: TRBJ1-4
cdr3_length: 12
clone_size: NA
v_call: TRBV19
d_call: NA
cdr3_nt: TGTGCCAGTAGTAGACAGAATGAAAAACTGTTTTTT
cdr3_aa: CASSRQNEKLFF

j_call: TRBJ2-6
cdr3_length: 15
clone_size: NA
v_call: TRBV7-9
d_call: NA
cdr3_nt: TGTGCCAGCAGCCCGGGGATATCTGGGGCCAACGTCCTGACTTTC
cdr3_aa: CASSPGISGANVLTF

j_call: TRBJ2-1
cdr3_length: 14
clone_size: NA
v_call: TRBV24-1
d_call: NA
cdr3_nt: TGTGCCACCTCCTTGCGGTCTTCCTACAATGAGCAGTTCTTC
cdr3_aa: CATSLRSSYNEQFF

j_call: TRBJ1-1
cdr3_length: 14
clone_size: NA
v_call: TRBV13
d_call: NA
cdr3_nt: TGTGCCAGCAGGGTACAGGGTCAGGACACTGAAGCTTTCTTT
cdr3_aa: CASRVQGQDTEAFF

j_call: TRBJ2-7
cdr3_length: 14
clone_size: NA
v_call: TRBV11-3
d_call: NA
cdr3_nt: TGTGCCAGCAGCTTAGTATTGGGCGACTACGAGCAGTACTTC
cdr3_aa: CASSLVLGDYEQYF

j_call: TRBJ2-7
cdr3_length: 15
clone_size: NA
v_call: TRBV5-5
d_call: TRBD1
cdr3_nt: TGTGCCAGCAGTCGGACAGGGACGGGCCCCTACGAGCAGTACTTC
cdr3_aa: CASSRTGTGPYEQYF

j_call: TRBJ2-3
cdr3_length: 16
clone_size: NA
v_call: TRBV28
d_call: TRBD2
cdr3_nt: TGTGCCAGCAGTCCTAGCGGGGGGGCTTCGGTAGATACGCAGTATTTT
cdr3_aa: CASSPSGGASVDTQYF

j_call: TRBJ1-6
cdr3_length: 15
clone_size: NA
v_call: TRBV19
d_call: NA
cdr3_nt: TGTGCCAGTAGTATGGGAGGGGAGCTTAATTCACCCCTCCACTTT
cdr3_aa: CASSMGGELNSPLHF

j_call: TRBJ2-1
cdr3_length: 13
clone_size: once
v_call: TRBV28
d_call: NA
cdr3_nt: TGTGCCAGCAGTTGGAGCTCCTACAATGAGCAGTTCTTC
cdr3_aa: CASSWSSYNEQFF

j_call: TRBJ2-1
cdr3_length: 15
clone_size: NA
v_call: TRBV18
d_call: NA
cdr3_nt: TGTGCCAGCTCACCACCGGTACAGAAATACAATGAGCAGTTCTTC
cdr3_aa: CASSPPVQKYNEQFF

j_call: TRBJ1-4
cdr3_length: 14
clone_size: NA
v_call: TRBV6-5
d_call: NA
cdr3_nt: TGTGCCAGCAGTTCGCTAGGAGGAGATGAAAAACTGTTTTTT
cdr3_aa: CASSSLGGDEKLFF

j_call: TRBJ1-4
cdr3_length: 12
clone_size: NA
v_call: TRBV29-1
d_call: TRBD1
cdr3_nt: TGCAGCGTAGGACAGGGAAATGAAAAACTGTTTTTT
cdr3_aa: CSVGQGNEKLFF

j_call: TRBJ2-3
cdr3_length: 13
clone_size: NA
v_call: TRBV12-5
d_call: NA
cdr3_nt: TGTGCTGGTTCGACTTGGGGCACAGATACGCAGTATTTT
cdr3_aa: CAGSTWGTDTQYF

j_call: TRBJ1-1
cdr3_length: 15
clone_size: NA
v_call: TRBV5-5
d_call: NA
cdr3_nt: TGTGCCAGCAGCACATGGACAGCTTTGAAGCCTGAAGCTTTCTTT
cdr3_aa: CASSTWTALKPEAFF

j_call: TRBJ2-2
cdr3_length: 14
clone_size: NA
v_call: TRBV6-2/TRBV6-3
d_call: NA
cdr3_nt: TGTGCCAGCAGTTACGACTACCCCACCGGGGAGCTGTTTTTT
cdr3_aa: CASSYDYPTGELFF

j_call: TRBJ2-5
cdr3_length: 14
clone_size: NA
v_call: TRBV18
d_call: NA
cdr3_nt: TGTGCCAGCTCACTGAGACTTGACCAAGAGACCCAGTACTTC
cdr3_aa: CASSLRLDQETQYF

j_call: TRBJ1-1
cdr3_length: 13
clone_size: NA
v_call: TRBV19
d_call: NA
cdr3_nt: TGTGCCACGACGGCTCTGGTGAGGACTGAAGCTTTCTTT
cdr3_aa: CATTALVRTEAFF

j_call: TRBJ2-2
cdr3_length: 15
clone_size: NA
v_call: TRBV5-4
d_call: TRBD2
cdr3_nt: TGTGCCAGCAGCCCAGCGGGAGGGGAGACCGGGGAGCTGTTTTTT
cdr3_aa: CASSPAGGETGELFF

j_call: TRBJ1-2
cdr3_length: 12
clone_size: NA
v_call: TRBV24-1
d_call: NA
cdr3_nt: TGTGCCACCAGGGGGCGCCGGTCTGGCTACACCTTC
cdr3_aa: CATRGRRSGYTF

j_call: TRBJ1-1
cdr3_length: 12
clone_size: NA
v_call: TRBV12-3/TRBV12-4
d_call: TRBD1
cdr3_nt: TGTGCCAGCAGTCGGGACAGGGATAGAGCTTTCTTT
cdr3_aa: CASSRDRDRAFF